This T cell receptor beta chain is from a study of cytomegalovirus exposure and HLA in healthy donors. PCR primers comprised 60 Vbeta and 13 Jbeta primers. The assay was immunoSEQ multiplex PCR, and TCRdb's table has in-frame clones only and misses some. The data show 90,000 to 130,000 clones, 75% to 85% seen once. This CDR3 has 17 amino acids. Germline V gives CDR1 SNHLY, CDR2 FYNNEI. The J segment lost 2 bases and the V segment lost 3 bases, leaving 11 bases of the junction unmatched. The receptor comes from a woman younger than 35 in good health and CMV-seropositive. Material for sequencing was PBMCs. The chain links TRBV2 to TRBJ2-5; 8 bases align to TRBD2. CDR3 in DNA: TGTGCCAGCAGTGATGGTGGGAGGACGGGGGGGCAAGAGACCCAGTACTTC. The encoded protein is CASSDGGRTGGQETQYF.